In its sample, the clone carrying this T cell receptor beta chain ranks as medium-sized. What it recognizes is unknown. Germline CDR1 ENHRY, CDR2 SYGVKD. This CDR3 has 15 residues. Losses at the gene ends were 0 bases for V and 10 bases for J; bases not matched to a gene: 3. The protocol was immunoSEQ multiplex PCR, while the TCRdb copy is restricted to in-frame clones and leaves out a portion. The sample yields about 18,000 clones, around 80% seen once. The sample comes from a study of somatic mutations in cytotoxic T cells in rheumatoid arthritis. General study points: CD8+ clonality increased with age in rheumatoid arthritis patients but not in healthy controls. Some patients, about an eighth of the roughly 65, had a largest CD8+ clone that exceeded 20% of CD8+ cells. Rheumatoid arthritis patients showed slight TRBV07 underrepresentation, unadjusted for multiple comparisons.

The TCR originated in a woman in her 50s in good health. Source material: CD8+ T cells sorted from blood. The V and J genes are TRBV10-3 and TRBJ1-6; 10 bases map to TRBD1. DNA for the CDR3: TGTGCCATCAGTGAGTCTGGGACAGGGGACTCACCCCTCCACTTT. Its protein is CAISESGTGDSPLHF.